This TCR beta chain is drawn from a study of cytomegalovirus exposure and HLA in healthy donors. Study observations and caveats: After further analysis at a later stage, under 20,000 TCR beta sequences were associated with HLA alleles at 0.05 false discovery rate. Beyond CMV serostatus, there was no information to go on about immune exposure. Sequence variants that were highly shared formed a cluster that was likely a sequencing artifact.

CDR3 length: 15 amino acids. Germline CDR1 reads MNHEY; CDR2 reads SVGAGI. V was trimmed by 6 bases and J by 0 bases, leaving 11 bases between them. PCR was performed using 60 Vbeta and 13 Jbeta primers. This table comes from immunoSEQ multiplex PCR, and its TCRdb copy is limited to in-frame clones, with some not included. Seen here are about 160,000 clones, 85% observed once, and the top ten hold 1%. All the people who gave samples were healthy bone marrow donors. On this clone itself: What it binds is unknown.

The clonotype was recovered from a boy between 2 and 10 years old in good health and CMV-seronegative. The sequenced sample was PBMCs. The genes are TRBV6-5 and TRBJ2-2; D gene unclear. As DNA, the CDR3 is TGTGCCAGCAGCTCCCGTCTCCCGAACACCGGGGAGCTGTTTTTT. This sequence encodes CASSSRLPNTGELFF.